One T cell receptor (beta chain) is described in this entry. Its antigen remains unidentified. The data belong to a study of T cell responses to AZD1222 COVID-19 vaccine. The CDR3 runs 16 residues. Trimming removed 8 bases from V and 4 bases from J, with 21 bases in between. Germline-derived CDR1 and CDR2 are MDHEN and SYDVKM. The method was immunoSEQ multiplex PCR; TCRdb's version includes in-frame clones alone and lacks a portion of them. The sample holds 150,000 to 200,000 clones, about 91% seen once. Whole-study results and caveats: Clonal diversity may have been underestimated in mostly white British donors. The study found vaccine-associated CD4 TCRs spanning spike, dominant at 160-218 and 743-854. Repertoire sampling happened only post peak T cell response.

The chain is built from TRBV28 and TRBJ1-3; D uncertain. Source: peripheral blood, taken on day 0 of MenACWY control vaccination. The receptor comes from an adult in good health. The CDR3 bases are TGTGCCAGCGGCCCGCCCTTATCCCGAGTAGGAAACACCATATATTTT. Its translation is CASGPPLSRVGNTIYF.